These 19 T cell receptor beta chains were all obtained from the same sample, sequenced in a study of blood T cell repertoires in COVID-19. TCRdb's table, derived via immunoSEQ multiplex PCR, lists solely in-frame clones and lacks some. In the table there are 200,000 or so clones, approximately 92% of which are singletons. The sequenced sample was PBMCs or T cells enriched from blood (not recorded which). These receptors were taken from a woman aged 35 to 49 with acute COVID-19.

This rearrangement joins TRBV18 to TRBJ2-3; maybe TRBD2 (5 bases). From germline, CDR1 is KGHSH and CDR2 LQKENI. This CDR3 is 16 amino acids long. Trimming removed 6 bases at V and 0 bases at J, with 16 bases between. The CDR3 loop is CASSTRWGESTDTQYF. The CDR3 DNA reads TGTGCCAGCTCGACACGTTGGGGAGAGAGCACAGATACGCAGTATTTT.

The gene calls are TRBV4-1 and TRBJ2-5, with TRBD1 matching over 11 bases. The germline CDR1 and CDR2 sequences are MGHRA and YSYEKL. The CDR3 covers 18 residues. V dropped 0 bases and J dropped 4; count of bases not matched to a gene: 10. CDR3 region: CASSQDGWTGGPRETQYF. The CDR3 nucleotides are TGCGCCAGCAGCCAAGACGGTTGGACAGGGGGCCCTAGAGAGACCCAGTACTTC.

This clone showed up just once. V usage is TRBV6-1 and J usage is TRBJ2-1; 8 positions match TRBD2. This CDR3 has 15 residues. Germline V gene lookup returns CDR1 MNHNS and CDR2 SASEGT. Losses at the gene ends were 0 bases for V and 8 bases for J; bases not matched to a gene: 6. This CDR3 reads CASSEASPAGDEQFF. The CDR3, as DNA: TGTGCCAGCAGTGAAGCTTCCCCAGCGGGGGATGAGCAGTTCTTC.

The chain combines TRBV2 with TRBJ2-1; D is unclear. With 11 bases removed from V and 1 base from J, the gap between germline ends came to 15 bases. Germline V gene data show CDR1 as SNHLY and CDR2 as FYNNEI. This CDR3 is built from 14 residues. CDR3 in DNA: TGTGCCCAGGCAGGTGCACCGTCCTACAATGAGCAGTTCTTC. This codes for CAQAGAPSYNEQFF.

The V and J genes are TRBV7-2 and TRBJ1-6; TRBD1 agrees at 8 bases. V trimming: 5 bases; J trimming: 10 bases; junction bases outside the gene matches: 10. The CDR3 length is 15 residues. Per germline, CDR1 SGHTA and CDR2 FQGNSA. DNA of the CDR3: TGTGCCAGCAGCGACAGGAGCGGACAGGGCTCACCCCTCCACTTT. Amino acids: CASSDRSGQGSPLHF.

CDR3 nucleotide sequence: TGCGCCAGCAGTCAATCGGGGGACAGGGAGGAGACCCAGTACTTC. Translating gives CASSQSGDREETQYF. V usage is TRBV23-1 and J usage is TRBJ2-5; 9 bases align to TRBD1. TRBV23-1 is an open reading frame, and its role is uncertain. This CDR3 has 15 residues. The J segment lost 5 bases and the V segment lost 0 bases, leaving 4 bases of the junction unmatched.

The rearrangement links TRBV27 to TRBJ1-2, with TRBD1 as a possible D gene (6 bases). CDR3 length: 13 residues. Germline V CDR1 and CDR2: MNHEY, SMNVEV (reference sequence). The V gene lost 4 bases and the J gene lost 8 bases, with 14 bases spanning the gap. The CDR3 is CASSSLGGQGYTF. DNA of the CDR3: TGTGCCAGCAGTTCGTTGGGGGGGCAAGGCTACACCTTC.

The chain carries TRBV29-1 and TRBJ2-2; the D gene is possibly TRBD1 (7 bases). Trimming left V 7 bases short and J 2 bases short, with 11 bases between. Germline V lookup: CDR1 SQVTM, CDR2 ANQGSEA. The CDR3 has 13 amino acids. CDR3 in amino acids: CSGGTANTGELFF. CDR3 nucleotides: TGCAGCGGCGGGACAGCCAACACCGGGGAGCTGTTTTTT.

The chain combines TRBV7-6 with TRBJ1-4, with D unclear. V was trimmed by 5 bases and J by 8 bases, leaving 18 bases between them. From germline, CDR1 is SGHVS and CDR2 FNYEAQ. The CDR3 consists of 15 residues. The CDR3 DNA is TGTGCCAGCAGCCCCATGGACTTCCAAGACGAAAAACTGTTTTTT. This translates into CASSPMDFQDEKLFF.

The chain links TRBV3-1 (or the pseudogene TRBV3-2) to TRBJ2-1; TRBD1 aligns across 9 bases. In germline, CDR1 is LGHDT, CDR2 YNNKEL (reference sequence). Trimming at V came to 3 bases and at J to 8 bases, leaving 8 bases not matched to a gene. The length of the CDR3 is 15 residues. The CDR3 reads CASSQQTGGFDEQFF. The CDR3 DNA follows: TGTGCCAGCAGCCAGCAAACAGGGGGCTTCGATGAGCAGTTCTTC.

The chain combines TRBV4-1 with TRBJ1-1, with 8 bases fitting TRBD1. J gave up 3 bases and V 1 base, and 4 bases lay outside the gene matches. CDR3 length: 15 residues. The germline V gene encodes CDR1 MGHRA and CDR2 YSYEKL. The CDR3 nucleotides read TGCGCCAGCAGCCAAGTGGACAGGGCGGACACTGAAGCTTTCTTT. This encodes CASSQVDRADTEAFF.

V is TRBV27 and J is TRBJ2-6, with D perhaps matching TRBD1 (5 bases). The germline V and J ends were trimmed by 0 bases and 5 bases, with 17 bases remaining between them. CDR1 and CDR2 from the germline V gene are MNHEY and SMNVEV (reference sequence). The CDR3 extends over 18 amino acids. The CDR3 DNA reads TGTGCCAGCAGTTTATCCCCACGGCAGGGAAGCTGGGCCAACGTCCTGACTTTC. The encoded protein is CASSLSPRQGSWANVLTF.

This clone was seen just once. V gene TRBV9 combines with J gene TRBJ1-5; 8 bases map to TRBD1. Germline assignment: CDR1 SGDLS and CDR2 YYNGEE. The CDR3 is 14 residues long. Trimming removed 3 bases from V and 7 bases from J; junction bases left unmatched: 6. The CDR3 spells CASSGQGAQQPQHF. CDR3 sequence (DNA): TGTGCCAGCAGCGGGCAGGGGGCCCAACAGCCCCAGCATTTT.

The chain recombines TRBV29-1 with TRBJ1-1, with a possible D match to TRBD1 (5 bases). The CDR3 runs 12 residues. Germline V lookup: CDR1 SQVTM, CDR2 ANQGSEA. V lost 8 bases, J lost 4 bases, and 14 bases lay in between. CDR3 sequence reads: CSILVGGTEAFF. In nucleotides, the CDR3 is TGCAGCATCCTTGTCGGGGGCACTGAAGCTTTCTTT.

V and J are TRBV7-8 and TRBJ2-7; possible D gene TRBD1, 6 bases. This CDR3 is built from 14 residues. Trimming stripped 4 bases from V and 2 bases from J, with 12 bases between. CDR1 SGHVS and CDR2 FQNEAQ come from the germline V gene. CDR3 sequence reads: CASSSTGLTYEQYF. CDR3 bases: TGTGCCAGCAGCTCGACAGGATTGACCTACGAGCAGTACTTC.

V gene TRBV6-5 combines with J gene TRBJ1-1; TRBD1 is a possible D gene (6 bases). V lost 2 bases and J 3 bases, leaving 13 bases between the germline ends. CDR1 is MNHEY and CDR2 is SVGAGI in the germline V gene. The CDR3 runs to 15 residues. The CDR3 nucleotides are TGTGCCAGCAGTTACGCGGACAGCGGTCACACTGAAGCTTTCTTT. Translation: CASSYADSGHTEAFF.

The chain employs TRBV30 and TRBJ1-2; the D gene is possibly TRBD1 (5 bases). V gave up 5 bases and J gave up 3 bases, with 16 bases separating them. This CDR3 spans 14 amino acids. CDR1 is GTSNPN, CDR2 SVGIG, per germline (reference sequence). Written as DNA, the CDR3 is TGTGCCTGGGGAACCTTCAGGGATCACTATGGCTACACCTTC. It is translated as CAWGTFRDHYGYTF.

This sequence joins TRBV27 and TRBJ2-3; TRBD2 matches 9 bases. The CDR3 runs 16 residues. Germline V gene data show CDR1 as MNHEY and CDR2 as SMNVEV (reference sequence). V shed 4 bases and J 3 bases; nucleotides not matched to a gene: 8. The CDR3 sequence is CASSWSLAGRTDTQYF. CDR3 nucleotides: TGTGCCAGCAGTTGGTCTCTAGCGGGGAGGACAGATACGCAGTATTTT.

The rearrangement joins TRBV7-2 to TRBJ2-5; D is unclear. The CDR3 loop spans 14 amino acids. Germline CDR1 is SGHTA and CDR2 is FQGNSA. Between the trimmed V and J ends, which lost 2 bases and 1 base, there was a span of 8 bases. The CDR3, as DNA: TGTGCCAGCAGCTTATACTGGTCCCAAGAGACCCAGTACTTC. Encoded protein: CASSLYWSQETQYF.